These T cell receptor beta chains were read from a single sample in a study of cytomegalovirus exposure and HLA in healthy donors. Using immunoSEQ multiplex PCR, the repertoire was profiled, and TCRdb retains in-frame clones only, with some absent. The sample has roughly 120,000 clones, roughly 62% seen once. Sequencing input: PBMCs. These receptors all come from a man between 25 and 39 years old in good health and CMV-seropositive. Each CDR3 is given with its conserved first and last residue. Fields, in order: V gene, clone size, D gene, J gene, CDR3 DNA, CDR3 protein. The D gene is left open where the match is weak. Clone size appears in some rows only: once, few, many, or a class for an expanded clone.

TRBV28	-	TRBD1	TRBJ1-5	TGTGCCAGCAGTCGGACAGGGGAACAGCCCCAGCATTTT	CASSRTGEQPQHF
TRBV18	-	-	TRBJ2-1	TGTGCCAGCTCACCAGATATTGGACTCCATATCGGAAGGTTCTTC	CASSPDIGLHIGRFF
TRBV18	-	TRBD2	TRBJ2-1	TGTGCCAGCTCACCAACCTTTAGCGGGACAAACAATGAGCAGTTCTTC	CASSPTFSGTNNEQFF
TRBV9	-	-	TRBJ2-5	TGTGCCAGCAGCGTAGAGGGGATAGGGGGAGAGACCCAGTACTTC	CASSVEGIGGETQYF
TRBV5-1	few	-	TRBJ1-2	TGCGCCAGCGGTGAGGGTGACTATGGCTACACCTTC	CASGEGDYGYTF
TRBV10-3	-	TRBD1	TRBJ1-4	TGTGCCACCAAACTAAGACAGGGGGAAAAACTGTTTTTT	CATKLRQGEKLFF
TRBV7-2	-	TRBD2	TRBJ2-1	TGTGCCAGCAGCTTAGCGGGAGGGGTCTACAATGAGCAGTTCTTC	CASSLAGGVYNEQFF
TRBV6-4	few	-	TRBJ2-1	TGTGCCAGCAGTCAGGACAGTTACAATGAGCAGTTCTTC	CASSQDSYNEQFF
TRBV10-3	-	TRBD2	TRBJ2-5	TGTGCCATCAGTGAGTCGATCGCGGGAGGGCCAGAGACCCAGTACTTC	CAISESIAGGPETQYF
TRBV10-2	-	TRBD1	TRBJ2-1	TGCGCCAGCACCGGGACAGGGGCGAGCTCCTACAATGAGCAGTTCTTC	CASTGTGASSYNEQFF
TRBV27	-	-	TRBJ1-2	TGTGCCAGCAGTCCCGGAAAAGGGACTTATGCCTATGGCTACACCTTC	CASSPGKGTYAYGYTF
TRBV12-5	-	-	TRBJ1-5	TGTGCTAGTGGTTTGGTCTTAAATCAGCCCCAGCATTTT	CASGLVLNQPQHF
TRBV2	-	TRBD2	TRBJ2-2	TGTGCCAGCAGGGATACCGGGACTAGCGGGAGAAGGCAAGGCGGGGAGCTGTTTTTT	CASRDTGTSGRRQGGELFF
TRBV13	-	-	TRBJ2-1	TGTGCCAGCAGCCCGACATTTGGGGGCAGCACGAGCTCCTACAATGAGCAGTTCTTC	CASSPTFGGSTSSYNEQFF
TRBV15	few	-	TRBJ1-2	TGTGCCACCAGCAGAACATCCAGGGTCTCTGGCTACACCTTC	CATSRTSRVSGYTF
TRBV9	-	TRBD1	TRBJ1-1	TGTGCCAGCAGCGAGCCACAGGGGAGGTATGACACTGAAGCTTTCTTT	CASSEPQGRYDTEAFF
TRBV6-4	-	-	TRBJ2-3	TGTGCCAGCAGTGCAGGCACAGATACGCAGTATTTT	CASSAGTDTQYF
TRBV9	-	TRBD1	TRBJ2-5	TGTGCCAGCAGCTCCAGACAGGGGGCTACAGAGACCCAGTACTTC	CASSSRQGATETQYF
TRBV4-3	-	-	TRBJ1-5	TGCGCCAGCAGCCAGCACCTTGACAGGCTAGGTCAGCCCCAGCATTTT	CASSQHLDRLGQPQHF
TRBV11-2	-	TRBD1	TRBJ1-1	TGTGCCAGCAGCTTGCAGGGGGCGAAAACTGAAGCTTTCTTT	CASSLQGAKTEAFF
TRBV2	-	TRBD1	TRBJ1-2	TGTGCCAGCAGTGAAGCGCCGTTAAGTACAACCAGGGGGCCAATCTATGGCTACACCTTC	CASSEAPLSTTRGPIYGYTF
TRBV6-6	-	-	TRBJ2-1	TGTGCCAGCAGTTCCCACTACCATCCTGATGAGCAGTTCTTC	CASSSHYHPDEQFF
TRBV5-1	-	TRBD2	TRBJ2-1	TGCGCCAGCAGCTTGGTAGCTAGCGGTGACAGCTACAATGAGCAGTTCTTC	CASSLVASGDSYNEQFF
TRBV5-4	-	-	TRBJ1-1	TGTGCCAGCAGCTTGGGTGGCAGGGCGAACACTGAAGCTTTCTTT	CASSLGGRANTEAFF
TRBV2	-	-	TRBJ2-7	TGTGCCAGCAGTGATATAACAGGGAAAAGGTCCCCCTACGAGCAGTACTTC	CASSDITGKRSPYEQYF
TRBV28	-	-	TRBJ1-2	TGTGCCAGCAGCCGCCCGGGGGTCGCTTCTAACACCTTC	CASSRPGVASNTF
TRBV15	-	TRBD2	TRBJ2-7	TGTGCCACCAGCAGAGGAGTGGGTCTAGCGGAGAGAAGCGAGCAGTACTTC	CATSRGVGLAERSEQYF
TRBV20-1	-	-	TRBJ1-1	TGCAGTGCTGGTCAGACAGTTGAAGCTTTCTTT	CSAGQTVEAFF
TRBV6-5	few	TRBD1	TRBJ1-2	TGTGCCAGCAGCTATAACCGGGACAGGGGGAGGTTTTACTTC	CASSYNRDRGRFYF
TRBV10-2	-	-	TRBJ2-4	TGCGCCAGCAGTTTAGGCTCGGTGGGAGACATTCAGTACTTC	CASSLGSVGDIQYF
TRBV4-2	-	-	TRBJ2-7	TGTGCCAGCAGCCCCGAGGGCAGATCCTCCTACGAGCAGTACTTC	CASSPEGRSSYEQYF
TRBV5-1	-	-	TRBJ1-2	TGCGCCAGCAGCCCCACGGCAGGGACTTCTGGCTACACCTTC	CASSPTAGTSGYTF
TRBV27	-	TRBD1	TRBJ1-2	TGTGCCAGCAGGCCTTCTGATCAGGGGGCCGTCTATGGCTACACCTTC	CASRPSDQGAVYGYTF
TRBV5-1	-	-	TRBJ2-7	TGCGCCAGCAGCTTGTCCGGGGATTGGACAGCGTCCTACGAGCAGTACTTC	CASSLSGDWTASYEQYF
TRBV29-1	-	TRBD2	TRBJ2-3	TGCAGCGTTGGGACTAGTTCTAGCACAGATACGCAGTATTTT	CSVGTSSSTDTQYF
TRBV30	-	-	TRBJ2-7	TGTGCCTGGAGTGTCGCGGGGATCGAGCAGTACTTC	CAWSVAGIEQYF
TRBV12-5	-	-	TRBJ1-2	TGTGCTAGTGGTTTGATGGGGGGAAGCGGCTACACCTTC	CASGLMGGSGYTF
TRBV4-3	-	-	TRBJ1-6	TGCGCCAGCAGCCAAGACGGGGGGGGGTATAATTCACCCCTCCACTTT	CASSQDGGGYNSPLHF
TRBV7-3	-	-	TRBJ2-1	TGTGCCAGCAGCTTAAGACCGCAGGACTTCTCCTACAATGAGCAGTTCTTC	CASSLRPQDFSYNEQFF
TRBV5-1	-	-	TRBJ2-7	TGCGCCAGCAGTTTCGAAGGGGATTCCTACGAGCAGTACTTC	CASSFEGDSYEQYF
TRBV29-1	-	-	TRBJ1-5	TGCAGCGTTGTAACCGGGGATAATAATCAGCCCCAGCATTTT	CSVVTGDNNQPQHF
TRBV27	-	TRBD1	TRBJ1-4	TGTGCCAGCAGTCCGGGACAGGTTAATGAAAAACTGTTTTTT	CASSPGQVNEKLFF
TRBV9	-	TRBD2	TRBJ2-7	TGTGCCAGCAGCCCCGGGACTAGCGGGCCCAATAGCTTC	CASSPGTSGPNSF
TRBV5-4	-	TRBD2	TRBJ2-1	TGTGCCAGCACCCCCGTAGCGGGACACAATGAGCAGTTCTTC	CASTPVAGHNEQFF
TRBV11-2	few	TRBD2	TRBJ2-1	TGTGCCAGCAGCTTAGCGGGAGGGTACTTGAATGAGCAGTTCTTC	CASSLAGGYLNEQFF
TRBV7-9	-	-	TRBJ2-1	TGTGCCAGCAGCTTCCCCCTGAGCTCCTACAATGAGCAGTTCTTC	CASSFPLSSYNEQFF
TRBV10-3	few	TRBD2	TRBJ2-3	TGTGCCATCAGTGACCCAGGACTAGCGGCCAGCACAGATACGCAGTATTTT	CAISDPGLAASTDTQYF
TRBV20-1	-	-	TRBJ2-7	TGCAGTACCGGGACTCAATACGAGCAGTACTTC	CSTGTQYEQYF
TRBV19	-	-	TRBJ2-3	TGTGCCAGTAGTATTTCTTCCGGGGTCGGGGGTACGCAGTATTTT	CASSISSGVGGTQYF
TRBV7-8	once	TRBD2	TRBJ2-7	TGTGCCAGCATCTCAGGACTAGCGGGAGGGCCGGAGTACTTC	CASISGLAGGPEYF
TRBV27	-	-	TRBJ1-4	TGTGCCAGCACCACCGGACGGGATAATGAAAAACTGTTTTTT	CASTTGRDNEKLFF
TRBV11-3	-	TRBD1	TRBJ2-5	TGTGCCAGCAGCCCCTCGGGACAGGAGGAGACCCAGTACTTC	CASSPSGQEETQYF
TRBV5-1	-	-	TRBJ2-5	TGCGCCAGCAGCCCCGACGGGAGCGGATTCGACCAGTACTTC	CASSPDGSGFDQYF
TRBV6-5	-	TRBD1	TRBJ1-5	TGTGCCAGCAGCGACGGGACAGGGTATCAGCCCCAGCATTTT	CASSDGTGYQPQHF
TRBV5-6	-	-	TRBJ2-7	TGTGCCAGCAGCACCCCGGTGACAGTGAGCTCCTACGAGCAGTACTTC	CASSTPVTVSSYEQYF
TRBV27	-	TRBD2	TRBJ2-7	TGTGCCAGCAGACCCTTAGCGGGAGCACGGTACGAGCAGTACTTC	CASRPLAGARYEQYF
TRBV2	-	TRBD1	TRBJ1-5	TGTGCCAGCAGTGAGGGGACAGGGGGAAATTATCAGCCCCAGCATTTT	CASSEGTGGNYQPQHF
TRBV7-6	once	-	TRBJ2-7	TGTGCCAGCAGCTTAAGTAGGGAGTCCCCCTACGAGCAGTACTTC	CASSLSRESPYEQYF
TRBV7-8	-	-	TRBJ1-2	TGTGCCAGCAGCAATGGACAGTTGCTTAACTATGGCTACACCTTC	CASSNGQLLNYGYTF